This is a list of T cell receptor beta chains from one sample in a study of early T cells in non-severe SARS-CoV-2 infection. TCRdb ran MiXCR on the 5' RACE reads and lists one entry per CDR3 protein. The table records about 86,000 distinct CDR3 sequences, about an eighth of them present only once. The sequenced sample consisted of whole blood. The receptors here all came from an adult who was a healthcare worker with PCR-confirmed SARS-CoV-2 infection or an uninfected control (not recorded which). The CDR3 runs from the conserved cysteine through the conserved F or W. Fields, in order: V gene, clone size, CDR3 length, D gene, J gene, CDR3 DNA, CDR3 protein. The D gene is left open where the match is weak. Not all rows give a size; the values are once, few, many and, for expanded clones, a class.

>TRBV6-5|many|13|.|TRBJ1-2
TGTGCCAGCAGTTACTCTAAGGCCTATGGCTACACCTTC
CASSYSKAYGYTF
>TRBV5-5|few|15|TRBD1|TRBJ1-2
TGTGCCAGCAGCTTGGCTATCGGGACAGCATATGGCTACACCTTC
CASSLAIGTAYGYTF
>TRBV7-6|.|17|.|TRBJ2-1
TGTGCCAGCAGCTTAGCTCTTGGCCAGGCTTACTACAATGAGCAGTTCTTC
CASSLALGQAYYNEQFF
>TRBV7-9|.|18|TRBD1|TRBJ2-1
TGTGCCAGCAGCGCCCCCCTCCCGGGACAGGGTGCCCACAATGAGCAGTTCTTC
CASSAPLPGQGAHNEQFF
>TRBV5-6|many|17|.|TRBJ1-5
TGTGCCAGCAGCTTGACCGCTTGGACAGACAGCAATCAGCCCCAGCATTTT
CASSLTAWTDSNQPQHF
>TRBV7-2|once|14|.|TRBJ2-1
TGTGCCAGCTGGGGAGGGGGAGTTGTCAATGAGCAGTTCTTC
CASWGGGVVNEQFF
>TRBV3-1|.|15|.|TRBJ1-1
TGTGCCAGCAGCCAAGTATTGCAGCTGCCCCAGAAAGCTTTCTTT
CASSQVLQLPQKAFF
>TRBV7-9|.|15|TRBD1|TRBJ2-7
TGTGCCAGCAGCTTCCGTGACAGGGGGCACTACGAGCAGTACTTC
CASSFRDRGHYEQYF
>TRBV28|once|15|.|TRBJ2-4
TGTGCCAGCAGTTTTGTCAGGATTGCCAAAAACATTCAGTACTTC
CASSFVRIAKNIQYF
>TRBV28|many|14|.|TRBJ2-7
TGTGCCAGCAGACGCCTGTTGGGGGCCTACGAGCAGTACTTC
CASRRLLGAYEQYF
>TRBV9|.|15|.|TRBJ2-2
TGTGCCAGCAGCGGCAACGCGGCGAACACCGGGGAGCTGTTTTTT
CASSGNAANTGELFF
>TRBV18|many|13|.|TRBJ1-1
TGTGCCAGCTCACCACCTCAGGCCACTGAAGCTTTCTTT
CASSPPQATEAFF